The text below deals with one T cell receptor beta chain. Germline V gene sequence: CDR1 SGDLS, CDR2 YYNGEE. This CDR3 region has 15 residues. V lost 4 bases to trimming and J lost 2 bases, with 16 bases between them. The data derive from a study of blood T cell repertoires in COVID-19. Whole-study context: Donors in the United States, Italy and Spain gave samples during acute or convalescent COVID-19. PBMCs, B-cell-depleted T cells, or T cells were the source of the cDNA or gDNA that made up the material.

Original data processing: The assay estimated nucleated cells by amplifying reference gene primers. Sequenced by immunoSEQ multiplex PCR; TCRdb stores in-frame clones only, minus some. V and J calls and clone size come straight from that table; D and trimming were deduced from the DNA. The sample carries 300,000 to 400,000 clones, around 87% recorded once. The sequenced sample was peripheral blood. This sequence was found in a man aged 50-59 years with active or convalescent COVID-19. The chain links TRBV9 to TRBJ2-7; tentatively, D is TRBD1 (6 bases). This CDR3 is CASSPRDTSTYEQYF. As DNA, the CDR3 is TGTGCCAGCAGCCCTCGGGACACCTCCACCTACGAGCAGTACTTC.